This T cell receptor (beta chain) emerged from a study of blood T cell repertoires in COVID-19. Study-level background: The United States, Italy and Spain provided the acute and convalescent COVID-19 samples. From T cells, B-cell-depleted T cells, or PBMCs came the material, which was cDNA or gDNA.

V was pared by 4 bases and J by 1 base, with 3 bases of the junction left unmatched. Germline V gene data show CDR1 as SGHDT and CDR2 as YYEEEE. The CDR3 contains 14 residues. Under the authors' procedure: It was from reference gene primer amplification that nucleated cell counts were estimated. TCRdb keeps only in-frame clones here, not all; method: immunoSEQ multiplex PCR. V and J calls and clone size are given by that table; D and trimming were obtained from the DNA. The sample records around 200,000 clones, around 83% being singletons. The source material was peripheral blood. This clonotype originated in a man in his fifties or sixties with active or convalescent COVID-19. J is TRBJ1-1 and V is TRBV5-6, with 8 bases aligning to TRBD1. CDR3 loop: CASSRGQENTEAFF. CDR3 DNA sequence: TGTGCCAGCAGCCGGGGACAGGAGAACACTGAAGCTTTCTTT.